This TCR beta chain was obtained from a study of CD8 T cells in ankylosing spondylitis. Study-wide results and limits: Significant enrichment of disease-linked clones was reported in matched ankylosing spondylitis synovial fluid. Disease-associated clones were CD8+ and fairly uncommon in peripheral blood.

This CDR3 is 12 amino acids long. Germline values: CDR1 SGHTA, CDR2 FQGNSA. V was shortened by 3 bases and J by 4 bases, with 7 bases between the two germline ends. This clonotype came up many times. What it binds is not known. TCRdb re-analysed the 5' RACE reads in MiXCR, keeping a single row per CDR3 protein. The table lists about 180,000 distinct CDR3 sequences, 9.5% to 10% of them singletons. This receptor was identified in a female donor with ankylosing spondylitis or in good health (not recorded which). What was sequenced was blood, either unsorted or a sorted T cell fraction (not recorded which). The V call is TRBV7-2, the J call TRBJ2-7; D unclear. The CDR3 sequence: CASSFTDYEQYF. In DNA, the CDR3 is TGTGCCAGCAGCTTTACGGATTACGAGCAGTACTTC.